A single sample gave rise to the 5 T cell receptor beta chains below, sequenced in a study of beta chain features in type 1 diabetes. The investigators reverse transcribed all of the isolated RNA, so they sequenced expressed TCRB transcripts. TCRdb's copy holds only in-frame clones and misses some; the assay was immunoSEQ multiplex PCR. The sample gives about 140,000 clones, around 9.3% of which show up once; around 1.4% is in the top ten. Material: naive CD4+ T cells from blood. The receptors stem from a man aged 18 to 30 in good health.

This chain joins TRBV5-8 and TRBJ2-5, with TRBD1 matching over 7 bases. The V gene's germline CDR1 is SGHTS and CDR2 YDEGEE. With 4 bases clipped from V and 2 bases from J, the junction kept 8 bases outside the gene matches. CDR3 size: 15 residues. The CDR3 sequence: CASSPRTGPQETQYF. The CDR3 bases are TGTGCCAGCAGCCCCCGGACAGGACCGCAAGAGACCCAGTACTTC. The full variable domain, rest sourced from reference TRBV5-8 and TRBJ2-5, is EAGVTQSPTHLIKTRGQQATLRCSPISGHTSVYWYQQALGLGLQFLLWYDEGEERNRGNFPPRFSGRQFPNYSSELNVNALELEDSALYLCASSPRTGPQETQYFGPGTRLLVL.

There are a few counts of this clone. This CDR3 is also generated by other DNA sequences in the sample. The chain links TRBV7-2 to TRBJ2-3; D is unclear. The V end was cut by 3 bases, the J end by 4 bases, with 11 bases between. Germline V gene sequence: CDR1 SGHTA, CDR2 FQGNSA. The CDR3 has 14 residues. The CDR3: CASSLVAGADTQYF. CDR3 in DNA: TGTGCCAGCAGCTTGGTTGCTGGAGCAGATACGCAGTATTTT.

This clone was observed at least ten times. The chain couples TRBV29-1 to TRBJ1-5, with 7 bases identical to TRBD1. This CDR3 region has 13 residues. Germline loops: CDR1 SQVTM, CDR2 ANQGSEA. The trim removed 4 bases at V and 5 bases at J, leaving 5 bases unmatched. CDR3 residues: CSVGDREDQPQHF. The CDR3 coding sequence is TGCAGCGTTGGAGACAGGGAAGATCAGCCCCAGCATTTT.

The chain couples TRBV5-8 to TRBJ1-5; 7 positions match TRBD1. The ends lost 2 bases at V and 0 bases at J; junction bases unmatched: 8. CDR1 and CDR2 from the germline V gene are SGHTS and YDEGEE. The CDR3 totals 17 residues. CDR3 amino acids: CASSLRTGSFSNQPQHF. In DNA, the CDR3 is TGTGCCAGCAGCTTACGGACAGGCTCGTTTAGCAATCAGCCCCAGCATTTT.

The CDR3 bases are TGTGCCAGCAGCTTAATAGCGTGGGAGACCCAGTACTTC. The encoded protein is CASSLIAWETQYF. V usage is TRBV11-3 and J usage is TRBJ2-5; a possible D gene is TRBD2 (5 bases). The CDR3 is 13 residues long. V lost 2 bases and J lost 5, with 9 bases in between. The V gene's germline CDR1 is SGHNT and CDR2 YENEEA.